The 10 T cell receptor beta chains below come from one sample, sequenced in a study of OX40 agonist ivuxolimab in advanced cancers. The data were produced by immunoSEQ multiplex PCR, yet TCRdb's version contains in-frame clones alone and is incomplete. The table has about 89,000 clones, around nine tenths seen once. This sample comprised CD4+ or CD8+ T cells sorted from blood, obtained in a trial of the OX40 agonist ivuxolimab. The receptors were gathered from an adult with an advanced solid tumor such as melanoma, head and neck, liver or kidney cancer.

The rearrangement joins TRBV28 to TRBJ2-3; tentatively, D is TRBD2 (6 bases). The germline gives CDR1 MDHEN, CDR2 SYDVKM. CDR3 size: 13 residues. V lost 6 bases and J lost 8, with 15 bases in between. The CDR3 DNA reads as TGTGCCAGCAGCCTCGGGACTCCGGGTACGCAGTATTTT. Translation gives CASSLGTPGTQYF.

J is TRBJ2-7 and V is TRBV5-1; 9 bases match TRBD2. Trimming took 0 bases from V and 4 from J; bases not matched to a gene: 5. The length of the CDR3 is 15 residues. Germline loops: CDR1 SGHRS, CDR2 YFSETQ. As DNA, the CDR3 is TGCGCCAGCAGCTTGGACCCTAGCGGGAATTACGAGCAGTACTTC. Translating it yields CASSLDPSGNYEQYF.

The V call is TRBV5-1, the J call TRBJ2-5; 8 bases line up with TRBD2. The CDR3 is made up of 12 amino acids. V lost 6 bases, J lost 5 bases, and 3 bases stayed unmatched. Looked up from germline, CDR1 is SGHRS and CDR2 is YFSETQ. The DNA of the CDR3 is TGCGCCAGCACGGGGGGGGCCGAGACCCAGTACTTC. Protein product: CASTGGAETQYF.

This chain connects TRBV5-8 to TRBJ2-2, with TRBD2 as a possible D gene (5 bases). The CDR3 extends over 16 amino acids. Germline CDR1 and CDR2: SGHTS and YDEGEE. Trimming shortened V by 5 bases and J by 1 base, and 15 bases separated the two germline ends. The CDR3 sequence is CASRPGTGKNTGELFF. The CDR3 region has the DNA TGTGCCAGCAGACCAGGTACCGGGAAGAACACCGGGGAGCTGTTTTTT.

The chain is built from TRBV9 and TRBJ2-7; the D is unclear. Trimming left V 0 bases short and J 3 bases short, with 10 bases between. The CDR3 runs 14 residues. Germline CDR1 reads SGDLS; CDR2 reads YYNGEE. This CDR3 is CASSVAPTLYEQYF. CDR3 DNA sequence: TGTGCCAGCAGCGTAGCCCCCACACTCTACGAGCAGTACTTC.

V is TRBV2 and J is TRBJ1-5, with D possibly TRBD1 on 6 matching bases. The CDR3 contains 15 residues. From germline, CDR1 is SNHLY and CDR2 FYNNEI. Between the trimmed V and J ends, which lost 3 bases and 0 bases, there was a span of 9 bases. The CDR3 loop is CASSETGYSNQPQHF. CDR3 sequence (DNA): TGTGCCAGCAGTGAGACAGGTTATAGCAATCAGCCCCAGCATTTT.

The CDR3 loop reads CASSIRQRGVNTEAFF. CDR3 nucleotides: TGTGCCAGTAGTATTCGGCAACGGGGGGTGAACACTGAAGCTTTCTTT. The chain has TRBV19 and TRBJ1-1, with D possibly matching TRBD1 (5 bases). Germline V CDR1 and CDR2: LNHDA, SQIVND (reference sequence). V lost 3 bases and J 0 bases, leaving 14 bases between the germline ends. The CDR3 sequence is 16 residues long.

The rearrangement uses TRBV7-2 and TRBJ2-3, with TRBD2 as a possible D gene (7 bases). Germline-derived CDR1 and CDR2 are SGHTA and FQGNSA. The CDR3 is 15 amino acids. V gave up 5 bases and J gave up 6 bases, with 18 bases separating them. The CDR3 protein is CASSPRGGPADTQYF. The CDR3 nucleotides are TGTGCCAGCAGCCCCCGCGGGGGCCCGGCGGATACGCAGTATTTT.

A single count supports this clone. This rearrangement joins TRBV5-3 to TRBJ2-2, with 12 bases identical to TRBD2. TRBV5-3 is an open reading frame whose function is uncertain. The trim removed 0 bases at V and 4 bases at J, leaving 4 bases unmatched. This CDR3 contains 17 residues. CDR3 nucleotides: TGTGCCAGAAGCTTGGGACTAGCGGGGGATTTCACCGGGGAGCTGTTTTTT. Its translation is CARSLGLAGDFTGELFF.

This sequence joins TRBV6-5 and TRBJ1-1; 7 bases agree with TRBD1. The CDR3 consists of 14 residues. Germline loops: CDR1 MNHEY, CDR2 SVGAGI. V lost 5 bases to trimming and J lost 8 bases; unmatched junction nucleotides: 11. The DNA of the CDR3 is TGTGCCAGCAGTCTCTCAGGGACAGCGACCGAAGCTTTCTTT. Amino acid sequence: CASSLSGTATEAFF.